This T cell receptor beta chain was sequenced during a study of naive and memory T cell subsets. For blood and skin samples, reverse transcription used TCR alpha and beta constant primers. Amplification of ligated cDNA took four PCR rounds with SP2 and nested alpha and beta constant primers. TCRdb re-called the 5' RACE reads with MiXCR, one entry per CDR3 protein. This table holds more than 25,000 distinct CDR3 sequences, roughly 23% found once. This clonotype ranks as medium-sized. Adult healthy volunteers gave 2.5 ml peripheral blood for whole-blood RNA. An oligonucleotide containing a UMI was ligated to the 3' end of TCR cDNA. V lost 0 bases to trimming and J lost 11 bases; unmatched junction nucleotides: 4. Per the germline V gene, CDR1 is SGHVT and CDR2 is SQSDAQ. CDR3 length: 13 residues.

The chain couples TRBV7-4 to TRBJ2-7, with 10 bases fitting TRBD1. The TCR sequence derives from a female donor in good health. DNA of the CDR3: TGTGCCAGCAGCTTAGCCGTGGGACAGGGGAAGTACTTC. Protein product: CASSLAVGQGKYF. The full variable domain, rest sourced from reference TRBV7-4 and TRBJ2-7, is GAGVSQSPRYKVAKRGRDVALRCDSISGHVTLYWYRQTLGQGSEVLTYSQSDAQRDKSGRPSGRFSAERPERSVSTLKIQRTEQGDSAVYLCASSLAVGQGKYFGPGTRLTVT.